The rows below give T cell receptor beta chains drawn from one sample of a study of long-term antiretroviral therapy in people with HIV. Profiling relied on immunoSEQ multiplex PCR, and the TCRdb table lists in-frame clones only, not all of them. The repertoire has 44,000 or so clones, 90% to 95% of them found once; the top ten carry less than 3%. Here the sequenced sample was unsorted PBMCs, taken 3.7 years after starting antiretroviral therapy. These receptors were taken from a woman aged 50 to 65 with HIV. Both conserved end residues are part of each CDR3. D genes are given only for firm matches. The listing skips clone size in some rows; elsewhere it reads once, few, many or a size class.

j_call d_call v_call clone_size cdr3_aa cdr3_nt
TRBJ2-7 . TRBV5-5 . CASSLQGFYEQYF TGTGCCAGCAGCTTGCAGGGTTTTTACGAGCAGTACTTC
TRBJ2-1 . TRBV6-6 . CASSYAAGNEQFF TGTGCCAGCAGTTACGCGGCGGGGAATGAGCAGTTCTTC
TRBJ2-3 . TRBV6-6 once CASSYAGEEDTQYF TGTGCCAGCAGTTACGCTGGCGAGGAAGATACGCAGTATTTT
TRBJ1-1 . TRBV18 once CASSPQTMNTEAFF TGTGCCAGCTCACCTCAGACAATGAACACTGAAGCTTTCTTT
TRBJ2-2 . TRBV5-4 . CASSPGGTGELFF TGTGCCAGCAGCCCGGGTGGGACCGGGGAGCTGTTTTTT
TRBJ1-6 TRBD1 TRBV9 . CASSLNEDRSYNSPLHF TGTGCCAGCAGCCTAAACGAGGACAGGTCCTATAATTCACCCCTCCACTTT
TRBJ2-1 . TRBV19 . CASRGISLGYNEQFF TGTGCCAGTAGGGGGATTTCCCTCGGATACAATGAGCAGTTCTTC
TRBJ1-2 . TRBV27 . CASSTSGILNYGYTF TGTGCCAGCAGTACTTCCGGGATACTTAACTATGGCTACACCTTC
TRBJ2-7 . TRBV6-5 . CASSSLTGYEQYF TGTGCCAGCAGTTCACTAACCGGATACGAGCAGTACTTC
TRBJ2-7 . TRBV6-1 . CASSEVGLSYEQYF TGTGCCAGCAGTGAAGTTGGGCTGTCCTACGAGCAGTACTTC
TRBJ2-7 TRBD1 TRBV6-5 . CASSYRDRGYEQYF TGTGCCAGCAGTTACCGGGACAGGGGCTACGAGCAGTACTTC
TRBJ2-5 . TRBV6-1 . CASSEVRQQETQYF TGTGCCAGCAGTGAAGTTAGGCAGCAAGAGACCCAGTACTTC
TRBJ1-4 TRBD1 TRBV7-9 . CASSTLQGAMGKLFF TGTGCCAGCAGCACCTTACAGGGGGCTATGGGAAAACTGTTTTTT
TRBJ1-3 . TRBV5-5 . CASSVGVGNTIYF TGTGCCAGCAGCGTGGGGGTTGGAAACACCATATATTTT
TRBJ1-1 . TRBV19 . CASSIKRAGVSEAFF TGTGCCAGTAGTATCAAGAGGGCAGGGGTCTCTGAAGCTTTCTTT
TRBJ1-1 TRBD1 TRBV30 . CAWATTGATEAFF TGTGCCTGGGCAACGACAGGGGCCACTGAAGCTTTCTTT
TRBJ1-2 TRBD1 TRBV29-1 . CSVHRPGQGASNYGYTF TGCAGCGTCCATCGTCCGGGACAGGGGGCCTCTAACTATGGCTACACCTTC
TRBJ1-2 . TRBV5-4 . CASRSGPKGYTF TGTGCCAGCAGGTCCGGGCCCAAAGGCTACACCTTC
TRBJ2-3 TRBD1 TRBV6-1 . CASSEIRPGGRGPDTQYF TGTGCCAGCAGTGAAATCCGACCGGGTGGCAGGGGGCCAGATACGCAGTATTTT
TRBJ1-2 . TRBV2 . CASSGPGFGSYTF TGTGCCAGCAGTGGCCCAGGCTTTGGAAGCTACACCTTC
TRBJ2-2 . TRBV5-5 once CASSSGWIPNTGELFF TGTGCCAGCAGCTCCGGGTGGATCCCGAACACCGGGGAGCTGTTTTTT
TRBJ1-1 TRBD1 TRBV5-8 . CASSAGQAGLRAFF TGTGCCAGCAGCGCCGGACAGGCTGGTCTAAGGGCTTTCTTT
TRBJ2-7 TRBD1 TRBV2 . CASSDCLGQGYEQYF TGTGCCAGCAGTGACTGCCTGGGACAGGGGTACGAGCAGTACTTC
TRBJ1-4 TRBD1 TRBV6-5 . CASSRQGNEKLFF TGTGCCAGCAGTCGACAGGGGAATGAAAAACTGTTTTTT
TRBJ2-3 . TRBV6-1 . CAIWAGKLTDTQYF TGTGCCATATGGGCGGGGAAACTTACAGATACGCAGTATTTT
TRBJ2-3 TRBD1 TRBV5-4 . CASSGGQGWDTQYF TGTGCCAGCAGCGGGGGACAGGGGTGGGATACGCAGTATTTT
TRBJ1-1 . TRBV7-2 . CASSPPGLGGNAEAFF TGTGCCAGCAGCCCCCCGGGTCTCGGCGGGAACGCTGAAGCTTTCTTT
TRBJ1-2 TRBD1 TRBV5-8 few CASSFDGTGNYGYTF TGTGCCAGCAGCTTTGATGGGACAGGGAACTATGGCTACACCTTC
TRBJ1-2 . TRBV2 . CASSESISYGYTF TGTGCCAGCAGTGAATCCATCAGCTATGGCTACACCTTC
TRBJ1-1 . TRBV9 . CASSVGPGNTEAFF TGTGCCAGCAGCGTAGGGCCGGGGAACACTGAAGCTTTCTTT
TRBJ2-5 . TRBV7-8 . CASSRSRDKALHLQETQYF TGTGCCAGCAGCCGGTCCCGGGACAAAGCCCTCCACCTACAAGAGACCCAGTACTTC
TRBJ1-6 . TRBV14 . CASSQDLSVNNSPLHF TGTGCCAGCAGCCAAGATTTGTCAGTCAATAATTCACCCCTCCACTTT
TRBJ2-5 TRBD2 TRBV12-5 . CASGLGRAGGRETQYF TGTGCTAGTGGTTTGGGTCGAGCGGGGGGCCGGGAGACCCAGTACTTC
TRBJ1-1 . TRBV14 . CASSQDLRGMNTEAFF TGTGCCAGCAGCCAAGATTTGCGGGGGATGAACACTGAAGCTTTCTTT
TRBJ1-5 TRBD1 TRBV12-5 . CASGSGQGSKPQHF TGTGCTAGTGGTTCTGGACAGGGGAGCAAGCCCCAGCATTTT
TRBJ2-1 . TRBV27 . CASNDFYNEQFF TGTGCCAGCAATGACTTTTACAATGAGCAGTTCTTC
TRBJ2-1 . TRBV7-8 . CASSLARTGGLNEQFF TGTGCCAGCAGCTTAGCGAGGACGGGGGGCCTGAATGAGCAGTTCTTC